Following are 5 T cell receptor beta chains from one sample sequenced in a study of cytomegalovirus exposure and HLA in healthy donors. It was with 60 Vbeta and 13 Jbeta primers that the PCR ran. Generated by immunoSEQ multiplex PCR, the TCRdb table keeps only in-frame clones and is missing some. Among under 200,000 clones listed, over 60% were seen once. Sequenced input: PBMCs. These receptors all stem from a man in his fifties in good health and CMV-seropositive.

This clone showed up just a few times. The genes are TRBV28 and TRBJ1-4; D not resolved. Trimming pared 3 bases from V and 6 bases from J, leaving 5 bases between. Germline-derived CDR1 and CDR2 are MDHEN and SYDVKM. CDR3 size: 12 residues. DNA of the CDR3: TGTGCCAGCAGTTTCCGGGATGAAAAACTGTTTTTT. It encodes CASSFRDEKLFF.

The sample holds a few counts of this clone. The chain couples TRBV11-2 to TRBJ1-5, with D hard to call. The V end was cut by 1 base, the J end by 0 bases, with 7 bases between. CDR1 SGHAT and CDR2 FQNNGV come from the germline V gene. The CDR3 is made up of 15 amino acids. DNA for the CDR3: TGTGCCAGCAGCTTAGCCGGTTATAGCAATCAGCCCCAGCATTTT. This sequence encodes CASSLAGYSNQPQHF.

The rearrangement uses TRBV18 and TRBJ2-7; TRBD2 is a possible D gene (5 bases). Germline V gives CDR1 KGHSH, CDR2 LQKENI. The CDR3 has 13 residues. Trimming stripped 1 base from V and 5 bases from J, with 9 bases between. The DNA for the CDR3 is TGTGCCAGCTCACCACTTCGAGGGCACGAGCAGTACTTC. It yields the protein CASSPLRGHEQYF.

In this sample, this clone turned up a few times. This chain uses TRBV5-4 with TRBJ1-3; D gene uncertain. The CDR3 loop spans 11 amino acids. The V gene lost 4 bases and the J gene lost 4 bases, with 3 bases spanning the gap. Germline V lookup: CDR1 SGHNT, CDR2 YYREEE (reference sequence). CDR3 DNA: TGTGCCAGCAGCACAGGAAACACCATATATTTT. Residues: CASSTGNTIYF.

In this sample, this clone turned up a few times. Other nucleotide sequences in the sample specify the same CDR3. This chain links TRBV5-6 with TRBJ1-1; 10 nucleotides line up with TRBD1. Trimming removed 2 bases from V and 3 bases from J; junction bases left unmatched: 1. This CDR3 has 14 residues. The germline CDR1 and CDR2 sequences are SGHDT and YYEEEE. Here the CDR3 reads CASSLGTGDTEAFF. DNA of the CDR3: TGTGCCAGCAGCTTAGGGACAGGGGACACTGAAGCTTTCTTT.